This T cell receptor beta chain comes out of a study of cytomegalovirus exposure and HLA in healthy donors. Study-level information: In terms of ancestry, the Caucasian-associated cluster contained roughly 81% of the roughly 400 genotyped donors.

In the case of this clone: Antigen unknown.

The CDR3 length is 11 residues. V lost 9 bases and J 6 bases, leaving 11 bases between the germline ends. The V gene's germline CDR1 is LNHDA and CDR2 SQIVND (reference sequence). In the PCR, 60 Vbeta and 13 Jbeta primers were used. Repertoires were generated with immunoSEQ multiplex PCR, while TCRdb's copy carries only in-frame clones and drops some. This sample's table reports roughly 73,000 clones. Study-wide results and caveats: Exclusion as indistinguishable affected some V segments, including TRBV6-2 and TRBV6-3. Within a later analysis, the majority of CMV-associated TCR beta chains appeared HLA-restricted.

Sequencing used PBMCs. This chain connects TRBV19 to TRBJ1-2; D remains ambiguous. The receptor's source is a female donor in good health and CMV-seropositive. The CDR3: CASPRWDGYTF. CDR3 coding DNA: TGTGCCAGCCCTAGGTGGGATGGCTACACCTTC.